Below are 7 T cell receptor beta chains sequenced from a single sample in a study of T cells in Graves' hyperthyroidism and ophthalmopathy. The TCR beta CDR3 regions underwent amplification using RNA transcripts as the source. HTBI primers drove first-round RT-PCR of the TCR CDR3. TCRdb independently ran MiXCR on the multiplex PCR reads; one entry per CDR3 protein. The sample has fewer than 300,000 distinct CDR3 sequences, 20% to 30% seen once; the top ten hold about 30%. The sequencing input was blood. These receptors were taken from a man aged 40-55 years with Graves' hyperthyroidism that later progressed to Graves' ophthalmopathy.

This clonotype was detected ten times or more. The rearrangement links TRBV20-1 to TRBJ1-1; D is undetermined. Between the trimmed V and J ends, which lost 5 bases and 3 bases, there was a span of 13 bases. The germline gives CDR1 DFQATT, CDR2 SNEGSKA (reference sequence). The CDR3 length is 13 residues. CDR3 DNA: TGCAGTGCTGAGAGAATTGGGGACACTGAAGCTTTCTTT. This codes for CSAERIGDTEAFF.

At least ten counts were recorded for this clonotype. The chain couples TRBV30 to TRBJ1-5, with D tentatively TRBD1 (6 bases). Per germline, CDR1 GTSNPN and CDR2 SVGIG (reference sequence). The CDR3 contains 17 residues. V shed 4 bases and J shed 5 bases, with 24 bases lying between them. The CDR3 DNA reads as TGTGCCTGGATCCCCGAGGGGGGACATTCGGCGGATCAGCCCCAGCATTTT. Its protein product is CAWIPEGGHSADQPQHF. Based on the CDR3 plus reference TRBV30 and TRBJ1-5, the full variable domain is SQTIHQWPATLVQPVGSPLSLECTVEGTSNPNLYWYRQAAGRGLQLLFYSVGIGQISSEVPQNLSASRPQDRQFILSSKKLLLSDSGFYLCAWIPEGGHSADQPQHFGDGTRLSIL.

This clonotype was counted many times. This chain joins TRBV6-1 and TRBJ1-5, with D perhaps TRBD1 (5 bases). Germline loops: CDR1 MNHNS, CDR2 SASEGT. V shed 6 bases and J shed 2 bases, with 11 bases lying between them. This CDR3 is 14 amino acids long. DNA of the CDR3: TGTGCCAGCAGGGGTCCGGGGGGCAATCAGCCCCAGCATTTT. Its translation: CASRGPGGNQPQHF.

A single count supports this clonotype. J is TRBJ2-7 and V is TRBV7-2; no definite D call. The CDR3 sequence is 13 residues long. The germline V and J ends were trimmed by 4 bases and 2 bases, with 9 bases remaining between them. Germline CDR1 SGHTA, CDR2 FQGNSA. In nucleotides, the CDR3 is TGTGCCAGCAGCTCGTCTACTCCCTACGAGCAGTACTTC. It is translated as CASSSSTPYEQYF.

Many counts were recorded for this clonotype. V gene TRBV6-5 combines with J gene TRBJ1-5; tentatively, D is TRBD1 (5 bases). This CDR3 has 14 residues. V was cut by 7 bases and J by 4 bases, with 14 bases left in between. Germline V gene lookup returns CDR1 MNHEY and CDR2 SVGAGI. The CDR3 DNA reads TGTGCCAGCACTCGGCCGGGGACGAATCAGCCCCAGCATTTT. This translates into CASTRPGTNQPQHF.

The chain recombines TRBV6-5 with TRBJ2-7, with TRBD1 matching over 11 bases. Germline loops: CDR1 MNHEY, CDR2 SVGAGI. V lost 5 bases to trimming and J lost 5 bases; unmatched junction nucleotides: 8. CDR3 length: 15 residues. The CDR3 is CASSTEGQGVDEQYF. The CDR3 nucleotides read TGTGCCAGCAGTACCGAGGGACAGGGGGTCGACGAGCAGTACTTC.

V is TRBV28 and J is TRBJ2-7; TRBD2 aligns across 12 bases. The CDR3 extends over 18 amino acids. The ends lost 6 bases at V and 0 bases at J; junction bases unmatched: 12. Looked up from germline, CDR1 is MDHEN and CDR2 is SYDVKM. DNA for the CDR3: TGTGCCAGCAGCTTCCCCGGACTAGCGGGGATGAGCTCCTACGAGCAGTACTTC. It translates to CASSFPGLAGMSSYEQYF.